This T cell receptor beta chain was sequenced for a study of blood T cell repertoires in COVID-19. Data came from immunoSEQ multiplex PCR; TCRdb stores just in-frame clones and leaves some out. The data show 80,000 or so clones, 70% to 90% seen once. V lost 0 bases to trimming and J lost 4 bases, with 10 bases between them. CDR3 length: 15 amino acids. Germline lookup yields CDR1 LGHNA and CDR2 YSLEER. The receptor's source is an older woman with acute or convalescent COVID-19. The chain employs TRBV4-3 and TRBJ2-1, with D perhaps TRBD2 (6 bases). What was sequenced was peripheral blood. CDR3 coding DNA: TGCGCCAGCAGCCAAGATCTCGCGGGGTACAATGAGCAGTTCTTC. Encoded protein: CASSQDLAGYNEQFF.